The clone carrying this TCR beta chain was counted many times. This record belongs to a study of beta chain features in type 1 diabetes. Expressed TCRB transcripts were sequenced after all isolated RNA was converted to cDNA. Clones were read by immunoSEQ multiplex PCR, and TCRdb kept only the in-frame ones, dropping some. The sample consists of 300,000 to 400,000 clones, around 7.6% of them appearing once. The V gene's germline CDR1 is MDHEN and CDR2 SYDVKM. Trimming cost V 1 base and J 5 bases, with 21 bases left between them. This CDR3 is built from 18 residues. Sequencing was performed on central memory CD4+ T cells from blood. This receptor was taken from a woman aged 18-29 years in good health. This sequence joins TRBV28 and TRBJ1-5; D perhaps matches TRBD1 (6 bases). The DNA of the CDR3 is TGTGCCAGCAGTTTATTGGTACAGGGTGAGAGGAGGGATCAGCCCCAGCATTTT. Amino acid sequence: CASSLLVQGERRDQPQHF.